A selection of T cell receptor beta chains follows, all from one sample in a study of blood T cell repertoires in COVID-19. Only in-frame clones appear in the TCRdb table, and some are missing; sequencing was by immunoSEQ multiplex PCR. The sample includes about 74,000 clones, roughly 88% of them seen just once. Sequenced sample: peripheral blood. The receptors originated from a woman older than 75 with active or convalescent COVID-19. The CDR3 runs from the conserved cysteine through the conserved F or W. The order of the fields is clone size, V gene, J gene, D gene, CDR3 DNA, CDR3 protein. The D gene is left open where the match is weak. A clone size is listed for some rows: how often the clone was seen (once, few, many), or a class if it is expanded.

abundance: -
v_gene: TRBV7-2
j_gene: TRBJ1-6
d_gene: TRBD1
CDR3nt: TGTGCCAGCAGCACCCCCGGGACAGGGTCCTCACCCCTCCACTTT
CDR3aa: CASSTPGTGSSPLHF

abundance: once
v_gene: TRBV4-3
j_gene: TRBJ2-7
d_gene: TRBD1
CDR3nt: TGCGCCAGCAGCCAGGCCCCGGCAGGGGGTGATTGGTACGAGCAGTACTTC
CDR3aa: CASSQAPAGGDWYEQYF

abundance: few
v_gene: TRBV27
j_gene: TRBJ2-1
d_gene: TRBD1
CDR3nt: TGTGCCAGCAGTTCCCCCCGGGGGACAGGGAGTGAGCAGTTCTTC
CDR3aa: CASSSPRGTGSEQFF

abundance: once
v_gene: TRBV7-2
j_gene: TRBJ1-2
d_gene: -
CDR3nt: TGTGCCAGCAGCCCTCCCGCCCGCGACATTGATGGCTACACCTTC
CDR3aa: CASSPPARDIDGYTF

abundance: -
v_gene: TRBV5-8
j_gene: TRBJ2-7
d_gene: -
CDR3nt: TGTGCCAGCAGCTTAACGGGTCCCTACGAGCAGTACTTC
CDR3aa: CASSLTGPYEQYF

abundance: -
v_gene: TRBV18
j_gene: TRBJ2-5
d_gene: TRBD2
CDR3nt: TGTGCCAGCTCAACGGCTCATTCTAGCGGGGGAACCCAAGAGACCCAGTACTTC
CDR3aa: CASSTAHSSGGTQETQYF

abundance: once
v_gene: TRBV30
j_gene: TRBJ1-4
d_gene: -
CDR3nt: TGTGCCTGGAGTACTGGGACTTTGGGAAAACTGTTTTTT
CDR3aa: CAWSTGTLGKLFF

abundance: once
v_gene: TRBV2
j_gene: TRBJ1-5
d_gene: TRBD1
CDR3nt: TGTGCCAGCAGCCGGGACAGCGGTAGCAATCAGCCCCAGCATTTT
CDR3aa: CASSRDSGSNQPQHF

abundance: once
v_gene: TRBV3-1/TRBV3-2
j_gene: TRBJ2-1
d_gene: -
CDR3nt: TGTGCCAGCAGCCTCCGCGGCTACAATGAGCAGTTCTTC
CDR3aa: CASSLRGYNEQFF

abundance: -
v_gene: TRBV19
j_gene: TRBJ1-2
d_gene: -
CDR3nt: TGTGCCAGTAGCCCGGACAGCGGTAACTATGGCTACACCTTC
CDR3aa: CASSPDSGNYGYTF

abundance: -
v_gene: TRBV7-9
j_gene: TRBJ1-2
d_gene: -
CDR3nt: TGTGCCAGCAGCCCCACAGGGAACTATGGCTACACCTTC
CDR3aa: CASSPTGNYGYTF

abundance: -
v_gene: TRBV2
j_gene: TRBJ1-4
d_gene: -
CDR3nt: TGTGCCAGCAGTGAAGAGCGGTCTCATCAAAAACTGTTTTTT
CDR3aa: CASSEERSHQKLFF

abundance: -
v_gene: TRBV5-4
j_gene: TRBJ1-6
d_gene: TRBD1
CDR3nt: TGTGCCAGCGGACGGCAGGGGGAGGCCAATTCACCCCTCCACTTT
CDR3aa: CASGRQGEANSPLHF

abundance: -
v_gene: TRBV11-3
j_gene: TRBJ2-3
d_gene: TRBD2
CDR3nt: TGTGCCAGCAGCTTAGGGGCTAGCGGGAGCGGAACAGATACGCAGTATTTT
CDR3aa: CASSLGASGSGTDTQYF

abundance: -
v_gene: TRBV6-2/TRBV6-3
j_gene: TRBJ2-7
d_gene: -
CDR3nt: TGTGCCAGCAGTTACTCCCAGGGGATCTACGAGCAGTACTTC
CDR3aa: CASSYSQGIYEQYF

abundance: -
v_gene: TRBV3-1/TRBV3-2
j_gene: TRBJ2-5
d_gene: TRBD1
CDR3nt: TGTGCCAGCAGCCTACAGGGGCTCCTTGAGACCCAGTACTTC
CDR3aa: CASSLQGLLETQYF

abundance: -
v_gene: TRBV7-9
j_gene: TRBJ1-5
d_gene: TRBD1
CDR3nt: TGTGCCAGCAGCCTTGGACAGGGAGTTGGCAATCAGCCCCAGCATTTT
CDR3aa: CASSLGQGVGNQPQHF

abundance: -
v_gene: TRBV5-1
j_gene: TRBJ2-3
d_gene: TRBD1
CDR3nt: TGCGCCAGCAGCTCGACAGGGCCAGATACGCAGTATTTT
CDR3aa: CASSSTGPDTQYF